The clone carrying this T cell receptor beta chain was detected many times. The time point denotes: newly diagnosed GD, antithyroid drugs for less than 3 months. RNA extracted from PBMCs served as the sequencing template. The sample belongs to a study of regulatory T cells in long-lasting Graves disease. Study at large: For a period under 3 months, newly diagnosed Graves' patients had taken antithyroid drugs.

Construction of the TCR beta libraries employed iRepertoire HTBI primers in conjunction with Arm-PCR of CDR3 regions. TCRdb ran MiXCR on the multiplex PCR reads and lists one entry per CDR3 protein. This sample has roughly 410,000 distinct CDR3 sequences, with 15% found just once. CDR1 and CDR2 from the germline V gene are SGHDN and FVKESK. V lost 1 base and J lost 9, with 16 bases in between. The CDR3 length is 15 residues. These sequences were also reported in another study, on T cells in Graves' hyperthyroidism and ophthalmopathy. Per that study: The HTBI set primed first-round TCR CDR3 RT-PCR. Before onset, ophthalmopathy was predicted by the model a median about six months earlier.

V gene TRBV14 combines with J gene TRBJ2-4, with D perhaps TRBD1 or TRBD2 (5 bases each). The clonotype comes from a woman aged 40 to 49 with Graves disease. The source material was peripheral blood mononuclear cells (PBMCs), sampled at new diagnosis, from a patient treated with antithyroid drugs. The CDR3 nucleotides are TGTGCCAGCAGCCAAGCGGGCCTGGGACGACCCATTCAGTACTTC. Translated, it gives CASSQAGLGRPIQYF.